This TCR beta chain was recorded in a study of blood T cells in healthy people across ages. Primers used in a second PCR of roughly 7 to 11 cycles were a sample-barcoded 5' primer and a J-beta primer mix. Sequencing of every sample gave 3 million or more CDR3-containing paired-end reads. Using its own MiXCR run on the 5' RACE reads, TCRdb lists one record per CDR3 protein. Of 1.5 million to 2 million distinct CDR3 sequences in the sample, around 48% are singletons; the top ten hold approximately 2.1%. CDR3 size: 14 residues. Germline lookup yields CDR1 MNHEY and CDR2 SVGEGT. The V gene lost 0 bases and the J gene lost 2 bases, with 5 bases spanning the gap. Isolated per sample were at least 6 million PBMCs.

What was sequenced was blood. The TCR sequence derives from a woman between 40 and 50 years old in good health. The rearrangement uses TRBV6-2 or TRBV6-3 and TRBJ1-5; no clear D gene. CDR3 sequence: CASSYSHGNQPQHF. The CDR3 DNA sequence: TGTGCCAGCAGTTACTCACATGGCAATCAGCCCCAGCATTTT.